A selection of T cell receptor beta chains follows, all from one sample in a study of T-cell memory formation after mild COVID-19. TCRdb passed the 5' RACE reads through MiXCR, listing each CDR3 protein once. Seen here are some 150,000 distinct CDR3 sequences, roughly 13% observed once, and the top ten hold about 27%. Sequencing used PBMCs or a T cell subset sorted from them (not recorded which). The receptor source for this set is an adult woman who had mild COVID-19 (a few samples of this study predate the infection). Cell type and time point are not known. Each CDR3 is given with its conserved first and last residue. The D gene is left open where the match is weak. Clone size is stated in some rows and not others, as once, few, many or a class when expanded.

abundance: few
d_gene: TRBD2
v_gene: TRBV28
j_gene: TRBJ2-2
CDR3aa: CASSLYPSGRATGELFF
CDR3nt: TGTGCCAGCAGTTTATATCCTAGCGGGAGGGCGACCGGGGAGCTGTTTTTT

abundance: few
d_gene: NA
v_gene: TRBV15
j_gene: TRBJ1-2
CDR3aa: CATSREDSLYGYTF
CDR3nt: TGTGCCACCAGCAGAGAGGACTCTTTGTATGGCTACACCTTC

abundance: NA
d_gene: TRBD1
v_gene: TRBV19
j_gene: TRBJ2-7
CDR3aa: CASSAAPGQGYEQYF
CDR3nt: TGTGCCAGTAGTGCCGCACCGGGACAGGGCTACGAGCAGTACTTC

abundance: NA
d_gene: NA
v_gene: TRBV12-3/TRBV12-4
j_gene: TRBJ2-7
CDR3aa: CASSPGQTISYEQYF
CDR3nt: TGTGCCAGCAGCCCTGGACAGACTATCTCCTACGAGCAGTACTTC

abundance: NA
d_gene: NA
v_gene: TRBV4-1
j_gene: TRBJ2-2
CDR3aa: CASSQPGLLGTGELFF
CDR3nt: TGCGCCAGCAGCCAGCCGGGACTGCTTGGGACCGGGGAGCTGTTTTTT

abundance: few
d_gene: NA
v_gene: TRBV3-1
j_gene: TRBJ2-3
CDR3aa: CASSQGHTEEGDTQYF
CDR3nt: TGTGCCAGCAGCCAAGGACACACCGAGGAGGGAGATACGCAGTATTTT

abundance: NA
d_gene: TRBD2
v_gene: TRBV15
j_gene: TRBJ2-1
CDR3aa: CATSSGGALRNEQFF
CDR3nt: TGTGCCACCAGCAGCGGGGGGGCCTTGAGGAATGAGCAGTTCTTC

abundance: NA
d_gene: NA
v_gene: TRBV6-6
j_gene: TRBJ1-2
CDR3aa: CASSYSFEQGVLYGYTF
CDR3nt: TGTGCCAGCAGTTACTCGTTTGAGCAGGGCGTTCTCTATGGCTACACCTTC

abundance: few
d_gene: TRBD1
v_gene: TRBV29-1
j_gene: TRBJ2-2
CDR3aa: CSVEETDRVLPNTGELFF
CDR3nt: TGCAGCGTTGAAGAAACCGACAGGGTCCTTCCGAACACCGGGGAGCTGTTTTTT

abundance: NA
d_gene: NA
v_gene: TRBV9
j_gene: TRBJ2-3
CDR3aa: CASSPPSGPMDHSTSDTQYF
CDR3nt: TGTGCCAGCAGCCCCCCGTCGGGACCGATGGACCACTCCACATCTGATACGCAGTATTTT

abundance: NA
d_gene: NA
v_gene: TRBV4-1
j_gene: TRBJ1-1
CDR3aa: CASSQGAGMNTEAFF
CDR3nt: TGCGCCAGCAGCCAAGGGGCGGGGATGAACACTGAAGCTTTCTTT

abundance: once
d_gene: NA
v_gene: TRBV6-1
j_gene: TRBJ2-3
CDR3aa: CASSSPLGAGWADTQYF
CDR3nt: TGTGCCAGCAGTTCCCCCCTCGGGGCAGGGTGGGCAGATACGCAGTATTTT

abundance: few
d_gene: NA
v_gene: TRBV2
j_gene: TRBJ1-2
CDR3aa: CASRGWGADGYTF
CDR3nt: TGTGCCAGCAGGGGGTGGGGGGCTGATGGCTACACCTTC

abundance: NA
d_gene: NA
v_gene: TRBV6-1
j_gene: TRBJ1-4
CDR3aa: CASRQRTNEKLFF
CDR3nt: TGTGCCAGCAGGCAGAGAACTAATGAAAAACTGTTTTTT

abundance: NA
d_gene: NA
v_gene: TRBV12-3/TRBV12-4
j_gene: TRBJ2-1
CDR3aa: CASSRGAGNEQFF
CDR3nt: TGTGCCAGCAGTCGGGGGGCGGGAAATGAGCAGTTCTTC

abundance: NA
d_gene: NA
v_gene: TRBV20-1
j_gene: TRBJ1-5
CDR3aa: CSPVPIGYSNQPQHF
CDR3nt: TGCAGTCCAGTCCCAATCGGCTATAGCAATCAGCCCCAGCATTTT

abundance: NA
d_gene: NA
v_gene: TRBV12-3/TRBV12-4
j_gene: TRBJ2-1
CDR3aa: CASSSPGRSNNEQFF
CDR3nt: TGTGCCAGCAGCTCTCCGGGACGGAGCAACAATGAGCAGTTCTTC

abundance: few
d_gene: TRBD1
v_gene: TRBV5-1
j_gene: TRBJ2-3
CDR3aa: CASSLTGTGFNTQYF
CDR3nt: TGCGCCAGCAGCTTGACAGGGACAGGTTTCAATACGCAGTATTTT

abundance: NA
d_gene: TRBD2
v_gene: TRBV29-1
j_gene: TRBJ2-3
CDR3aa: CSVMGGLSLYTDTQYF
CDR3nt: TGCAGCGTGATGGGAGGGCTGAGCCTGTACACAGATACGCAGTATTTT

abundance: NA
d_gene: TRBD2
v_gene: TRBV7-9
j_gene: TRBJ2-7
CDR3aa: CASSLVGAGGSRAYEQYF
CDR3nt: TGTGCCAGCAGCTTAGTGGGAGCGGGAGGTTCCCGAGCCTACGAGCAGTACTTC

abundance: NA
d_gene: NA
v_gene: TRBV4-1
j_gene: TRBJ2-5
CDR3aa: CASSHERDQETQYF
CDR3nt: TGCGCCAGCAGCCATGAGCGGGACCAAGAGACCCAGTACTTC

abundance: few
d_gene: NA
v_gene: TRBV2
j_gene: TRBJ2-7
CDR3aa: CASSSGTFYEQYF
CDR3nt: TGTGCCAGCTCCAGCGGAACCTTTTACGAGCAGTACTTC

abundance: few
d_gene: NA
v_gene: TRBV6-5
j_gene: TRBJ1-5
CDR3aa: CASSYTAARSTQPQHF
CDR3nt: TGTGCCAGCAGTTACACCGCAGCCCGGTCGACGCAGCCCCAGCATTTT

abundance: few
d_gene: TRBD1
v_gene: TRBV7-6
j_gene: TRBJ2-3
CDR3aa: CASSSEQGAASDTQYF
CDR3nt: TGTGCCAGCAGCTCAGAACAGGGGGCTGCGTCGGATACGCAGTATTTT

abundance: many
d_gene: NA
v_gene: TRBV18
j_gene: TRBJ2-1
CDR3aa: CASSPPARSSYNEQFF
CDR3nt: TGTGCCAGCTCACCACCGGCCAGGAGCTCCTACAATGAGCAGTTCTTC

abundance: few
d_gene: NA
v_gene: TRBV7-9
j_gene: TRBJ2-1
CDR3aa: CASSPELVGNEQFF
CDR3nt: TGTGCCAGCAGCCCAGAGCTGGTGGGCAATGAGCAGTTCTTC

abundance: many
d_gene: TRBD1
v_gene: TRBV23-1
j_gene: TRBJ2-7
CDR3aa: CASSHHDRGCLGRLGYEQYF
CDR3nt: TGCGCCAGCAGTCACCATGACAGGGGGTGCCTCGGGAGACTCGGTTACGAGCAGTACTTC

abundance: NA
d_gene: NA
v_gene: TRBV27
j_gene: TRBJ2-6
CDR3aa: CASTESGANVLTF
CDR3nt: TGTGCCAGCACAGAATCTGGGGCCAACGTCCTGACTTTC

abundance: NA
d_gene: TRBD1
v_gene: TRBV27
j_gene: TRBJ1-1
CDR3aa: CASRAGGFGAEAFF
CDR3nt: TGTGCCAGCAGGGCAGGGGGCTTCGGCGCTGAAGCTTTCTTT

abundance: few
d_gene: TRBD2
v_gene: TRBV6-5
j_gene: TRBJ2-5
CDR3aa: CASSSRTSGGETQYF
CDR3nt: TGTGCCAGCAGTTCCAGGACTAGCGGGGGAGAGACCCAGTACTTC

abundance: few
d_gene: TRBD1
v_gene: TRBV7-9
j_gene: TRBJ2-7
CDR3aa: CASSSPQRDRGDEQYF
CDR3nt: TGTGCCAGCAGCTCCCCCCAACGGGACAGGGGGGACGAGCAGTACTTC

abundance: few
d_gene: NA
v_gene: TRBV5-1
j_gene: TRBJ2-7
CDR3aa: CASSDGTHSYEQYF
CDR3nt: TGCGCCAGCAGCGACGGGACCCATTCCTACGAGCAGTACTTC

abundance: few
d_gene: TRBD1
v_gene: TRBV27
j_gene: TRBJ2-7
CDR3aa: CASSLSLAGGEQYF
CDR3nt: TGTGCCAGCAGTTTATCGTTGGCAGGGGGCGAGCAGTACTTC

abundance: NA
d_gene: TRBD1
v_gene: TRBV20-1
j_gene: TRBJ2-1
CDR3aa: CSARPGGTYNEQFF
CDR3nt: TGCAGTGCTAGACCAGGGGGCACCTACAATGAGCAGTTCTTC

abundance: NA
d_gene: NA
v_gene: TRBV29-1
j_gene: TRBJ2-7
CDR3aa: CSVVWTGEGGGIPRTYEQYF
CDR3nt: TGCAGCGTTGTCTGGACAGGGGAAGGCGGGGGGATTCCGAGGACCTACGAGCAGTACTTC

abundance: few
d_gene: NA
v_gene: TRBV4-1
j_gene: TRBJ1-1
CDR3aa: CASSQVEGRNTEAFF
CDR3nt: TGCGCCAGCAGCCAAGTTGAGGGTAGGAACACTGAAGCTTTCTTT

abundance: few
d_gene: NA
v_gene: TRBV3-1
j_gene: TRBJ1-5
CDR3aa: CASSQSGAAVQPQHF
CDR3nt: TGTGCCAGCAGCCAGTCGGGGGCCGCGGTCCAGCCCCAGCATTTT

abundance: NA
d_gene: NA
v_gene: TRBV5-1
j_gene: TRBJ1-6
CDR3aa: CASSSDRDLGVSPLHF
CDR3nt: TGCGCCAGCAGCTCCGACCGGGACCTGGGGGTTTCACCCCTCCACTTT

abundance: few
d_gene: NA
v_gene: TRBV11-3
j_gene: TRBJ2-1
CDR3aa: CASSLETSRRYSYNEQFF
CDR3nt: TGTGCCAGCAGCTTAGAGACCTCCCGGCGTTACTCCTACAATGAGCAGTTCTTC

abundance: NA
d_gene: NA
v_gene: TRBV7-9
j_gene: TRBJ2-1
CDR3aa: CASSLLGNGRRDNEQFF
CDR3nt: TGTGCCAGCAGCTTATTGGGAAATGGCAGGCGCGACAATGAGCAGTTCTTC

abundance: NA
d_gene: TRBD2
v_gene: TRBV5-1
j_gene: TRBJ2-7
CDR3aa: CASSWGTSGSYEQYF
CDR3nt: TGCGCCAGCAGCTGGGGGACTAGCGGGTCCTACGAGCAGTACTTC

abundance: few
d_gene: NA
v_gene: TRBV12-3/TRBV12-4
j_gene: TRBJ1-3
CDR3aa: CASSTLRGPNTIYF
CDR3nt: TGTGCCAGCAGCACACTCCGGGGGCCGAACACCATATATTTT

abundance: few
d_gene: NA
v_gene: TRBV29-1
j_gene: TRBJ1-2
CDR3aa: CSVEGDDYGYTF
CDR3nt: TGCAGCGTTGAAGGGGATGACTATGGCTACACCTTC

abundance: NA
d_gene: TRBD2
v_gene: TRBV4-2
j_gene: TRBJ2-7
CDR3aa: CASSQGLAGGFSSYEQYF
CDR3nt: TGTGCCAGCAGCCAGGGACTAGCGGGAGGGTTCAGCTCCTACGAGCAGTACTTC

abundance: NA
d_gene: NA
v_gene: TRBV18
j_gene: TRBJ1-2
CDR3aa: CASSPGEGRTNYGYTF
CDR3nt: TGTGCCAGCTCACCTGGAGAGGGGCGGACTAACTATGGCTACACCTTC

abundance: NA
d_gene: TRBD2
v_gene: TRBV12-3/TRBV12-4
j_gene: TRBJ2-1
CDR3aa: CASSPSSGSREQFF
CDR3nt: TGTGCCAGCAGTCCCTCTAGCGGGAGCCGTGAGCAGTTCTTC

abundance: NA
d_gene: TRBD1
v_gene: TRBV14
j_gene: TRBJ1-2
CDR3aa: CASSHEGTGDYGYTF
CDR3nt: TGTGCCAGCAGCCACGAAGGGACAGGGGACTATGGCTACACCTTC

abundance: few
d_gene: TRBD1
v_gene: TRBV5-1
j_gene: TRBJ1-1
CDR3aa: CASSLGDSNTEAFF
CDR3nt: TGCGCCAGCAGCTTGGGGGACAGCAACACTGAAGCTTTCTTT

abundance: few
d_gene: TRBD2
v_gene: TRBV12-3/TRBV12-4
j_gene: TRBJ2-7
CDR3aa: CASSHTAGTSVSYEQYF
CDR3nt: TGTGCCAGCAGTCACACTGCCGGGACTAGCGTCTCCTACGAGCAGTACTTC

abundance: few
d_gene: NA
v_gene: TRBV30
j_gene: TRBJ2-5
CDR3aa: CAWSPTVWEETQYF
CDR3nt: TGTGCCTGGAGCCCAACGGTGTGGGAAGAGACCCAGTACTTC

abundance: NA
d_gene: TRBD2
v_gene: TRBV7-9
j_gene: TRBJ2-2
CDR3aa: CASSLPVAGVTGELFF
CDR3nt: TGTGCCAGCAGCCTCCCGGTAGCGGGGGTCACCGGGGAGCTGTTTTTT

abundance: many
d_gene: NA
v_gene: TRBV5-1
j_gene: TRBJ2-1
CDR3aa: CASSLDPPRGQFF
CDR3nt: TGCGCCAGCAGCTTGGACCCTCCGAGGGGGCAGTTCTTC

abundance: few
d_gene: NA
v_gene: TRBV7-9
j_gene: TRBJ1-1
CDR3aa: CASSPLWQANTEAFF
CDR3nt: TGTGCCAGCAGCCCGTTGTGGCAGGCGAACACTGAAGCTTTCTTT

abundance: NA
d_gene: NA
v_gene: TRBV7-9
j_gene: TRBJ2-3
CDR3aa: CASSGGPGDTQYF
CDR3nt: TGTGCCAGCAGCGGGGGGCCGGGAGATACGCAGTATTTT

abundance: NA
d_gene: NA
v_gene: TRBV4-2
j_gene: TRBJ2-1
CDR3aa: CASSQDWSGAPYNEQFF
CDR3nt: TGTGCCAGCAGCCAAGATTGGTCGGGAGCCCCCTACAATGAGCAGTTCTTC

abundance: NA
d_gene: TRBD2
v_gene: TRBV6-1
j_gene: TRBJ2-1
CDR3aa: CASSGKRGYNEQFF
CDR3nt: TGTGCCAGCAGTGGCAAGCGGGGTTACAATGAGCAGTTCTTC

abundance: many
d_gene: NA
v_gene: TRBV20-1
j_gene: TRBJ2-7
CDR3aa: CSADGTLSYEQYF
CDR3nt: TGCAGTGCCGACGGAACCCTCTCCTACGAGCAGTACTTC